The source of this TCR beta chain is a study of T cells in Graves' hyperthyroidism and ophthalmopathy. This clonotype has a handful of counts. Used for diagnoses were clinical symptoms, serum thyroxine and TRAb, thyroid ultrasound and orbital computed tomography. Fresh peripheral blood, around 9.5 ml, yielded the PBMCs. What was amplified from RNA transcripts were TCR beta CDR3 regions. TCR CDR3 underwent first-round RT-PCR with the HTBI primer set. TCRdb reprocessed the multiplex PCR reads via MiXCR and lists one record per CDR3 protein. The sample shows 300,000 to 400,000 distinct CDR3 sequences, 15% to 20% of them seen only once. The CDR3 spans 15 residues. After removal of 6 bases from V and 1 base from J, the junction contained 6 bases not matched to a gene. Looked up from germline, CDR1 is MNHEY and CDR2 is SVGEGT.

Sequenced: blood. This clonotype was sampled from a woman aged 45 to 65 with Graves' hyperthyroidism. V is TRBV6-2 or TRBV6-3 and J is TRBJ1-5, with 7 bases aligning to TRBD1. This CDR3 is CASRHRGWSNQPQHF. CDR3 coding DNA: TGTGCCAGCAGGCACAGGGGCTGGAGCAATCAGCCCCAGCATTTT.